This T cell receptor beta chain originates from a study of T cell repertoires in cytomegalovirus infection. Across the study: Indications of both CMV infection and matching HLA type were provided by public TCR beta signatures. The study's findings and limits: In two of eight donors, the top clonotype was HLA-C-restricted CMV-specific. There were carriers of CMV plus the relevant HLA, and cumulative public TCR beta family frequency identified them.

Germline V gene sequence: CDR1 SEHNR, CDR2 FQNEAQ (reference sequence). The CDR3 consists of 16 residues. Unmatched junction bases numbered 8, after V lost 4 bases and J lost 7 bases. The sample holds a few counts of this clonotype. What it recognizes is unknown. One entry per CDR3 protein, called by TCRdb with MiXCR from the reads. This sample has under 600,000 distinct CDR3 sequences, with approximately 16% found just once. Sequenced: CD8+ T cells from PBMCs. This chain links TRBV7-9 with TRBJ1-5, with 12 bases aligning to TRBD1. This sequence originates from a human donor in good health (CMV status not recorded). Some clones in this sample may be carry-over from other donors' samples. As DNA, the CDR3 is TGTGCCAGCAGCTCCGGGACAGGGGGCCCCGGACAGCCCCAGCATTTT. Amino acid sequence: CASSSGTGGPGQPQHF. The full variable domain, in which reference TRBV7-9 and TRBJ1-5 provide the parts outside the CDR3, is DTGVSQNPRHKITKRGQNVTFRCDPISEHNRLYWYRQTLGQGPEFLTYFQNEAQLEKSRLLSDRFSAERPKGSFSTLEIQRTEQGDSAMYLCASSSGTGGPGQPQHFGDGTRLSIL.